The TCR beta chain under discussion was sequenced for a study of blood T cell repertoires in COVID-19 (dated by TCRdb to about 2020). About the study as a whole: Collaborator samples came from the United States, Italy and Spain and covered acute and convalescent phases of COVID-19. The dataset comprised deeply sampled blood TCRbeta repertoires from subjects exposed to, actively infected with, or recovered from COVID-19. The material from the prospective study consisted of cDNA or gDNA derived from T cells, B-cell-depleted T cells, or PBMCs. A freely available public database, intended as a resource for researchers studying the immune response to SARS-CoV-2, is where the repertoires were released. Samples were obtained from the ongoing ImmuneRACE study (first 160 participants) and from 1,200 or so subjects provided by 6 global collaborators. Where available, HLA class I and class II types were taken from metadata supplied by the sample provider and were not determined by assay-based typing. Nearly every sample came with metadata listing a de-identified subject ID, COVID-19 status, age in years and sex. General study outcomes and caveats: The amount of clinical and demographic metadata varied by source and participant and was provided uncurated.

Participants in the prospective study were aged about 18 to 89 years, lived in 20 to 30 United States geographic areas, and enrolled through a virtual design. In the prospective study, participants were assigned to cohorts based on the clinical history participants reported in a screening survey and a study questionnaire. A participant counted as exposed if, within 2 weeks of entering the study, that participant had been in contact with someone who had a PCR-confirmed or clinician-diagnosed COVID-19 case. Each participant in the prospective study had whole blood, serum and a nasopharyngeal or oropharyngeal swab collected by mobile phlebotomists. Participants in the prospective study had the option to provide additional blood draws and questionnaires over a roughly 2-month period. Blood samples from the prospective study were shipped frozen or at room temperature prior to DNA extraction. As concerns this clone: Its antigen target is currently unknown. Per-base quality was not reported, and no clone a single base away is much larger than it.

Clipping removes 3 bases from V and 3 bases from J, with 7 as the unmatched junction base count. CDR1 and CDR2, looked up from the germline V gene, are MDHEN and SYDVKM. The cysteine opens and the phenylalanine closes a CDR3 of 15 amino acids. The sequence is cut down to CDR3 DNA, 45 bases in frame from base 1. TCRbeta CDR3 regions were amplified from genomic DNA by means of the immunoSEQ Assay, a bias-controlled multiplex PCR. The original pipeline was this. Nucleated cell counts per sample were estimated from amplification of reference gene primers within the assay. To quantify the absolute abundance of each unique TCRbeta CDR3 rearrangement, sequence reads were collapsed and filtered. For each sample, productive Simpson clonality was calculated as the square root of Simpson's diversity index across productive rearrangements. TCRdb stores this immuneACCESS table with in-frame sequences only. Part of the clones is absent; in the studies checked, under half of the shortfall reflects unresolved V genes, and no reason is known for the rest. That table gives V, J and clone size, and the DNA gave D and trimming. For this sample the table gives under 400,000 clones, of which about 90% were detected only once. The leading ten clones occupy over 1% of the sample.

The sequencing sample was made of PBMCs or T cells enriched from blood (not recorded which). This clonotype was obtained from a woman in her thirties who had been exposed to COVID-19. Recombination connected TRBV28 to TRBJ2-5; TRBD1 fits 7 bases in the junction. This receptor carries the CDR3 CASSFSRGQKETQYF. The nucleotide sequence is given as TGTGCCAGCAGTTTTAGTAGGGGACAGAAAGAGACCCAGTACTTC.